This entry is about one T cell receptor (beta chain). The target antigen is unknown. The data are from a study of T cells in localized non-small cell lung cancer. Notes on the study in general: Higher adjacent-lung clonality was associated with shorter survival. When the top 100 tumor clones were examined, a median approximately 54 of them also appeared in the adjacent lung, which was paired and uninvolved. Maximal T cell clonality occurred in uninvolved adjacent lung, with tumor ranking below it.

Trimming removed 5 bases from V and 5 bases from J; junction bases left unmatched: 8. Germline V gene sequence: CDR1 SGHTA, CDR2 FQGNSA. This CDR3 has 14 amino acids. Data came from immunoSEQ multiplex PCR; TCRdb stores just in-frame clones and leaves some out. The table lists 25,000 to 35,000 clones, just under 80% of them singletons. This TCR derives from a male donor aged 60 or over with stage III squamous cell lung carcinoma. The gene calls are TRBV7-2 and TRBJ1-1; 7 nucleotides align to TRBD1. The specimen comprised peripheral blood, sampled before any cancer treatment. CDR3 residues: CASSRQGFGTEAFF. DNA for the CDR3: TGTGCCAGCAGCCGACAGGGATTTGGAACTGAAGCTTTCTTT. The full variable domain, its missing parts supplied by reference TRBV7-2 and TRBJ1-1, is GAGVSQSPSNKVTEKGKDVELRCDPISGHTALYWYRQSLGQGLEFLIYFQGNSAPDKSGLPSDRFSAERTGGSVSTLTIQRTQQEDSAVYLCASSRQGFGTEAFFGQGTRLTVV.